The next 10 T cell receptor beta chains were all read from a single sample in a study of T cells in Graves' hyperthyroidism and ophthalmopathy. The CDR3 regions of TCR beta were amplified from RNA transcripts. The TCR CDR3 was amplified in a first-round RT-PCR using the HTBI primer set. MiXCR, run by TCRdb on the multiplex PCR reads, gives a single entry per CDR3 protein. The sample has approximately 400,000 distinct CDR3 sequences, roughly 13% seen once. The sample comprised blood. All receptors come from a man aged 25 to 45 with Graves' hyperthyroidism that later progressed to Graves' ophthalmopathy.

J is TRBJ2-7 and V is TRBV3-1; D is unresolved. CDR3 length: 13 amino acids. V gave up 1 base and J gave up 5 bases, with 9 bases separating them. From germline, CDR1 is LGHDT and CDR2 YNNKEL (reference sequence). CDR3 in DNA: TGTGCCAGCAGCCAAGCAGTTAAGAACGAGCAGTACTTC. This codes for CASSQAVKNEQYF.

The chain joins TRBV19 to TRBJ1-1; 11 nucleotides match TRBD1. Per germline, CDR1 LNHDA and CDR2 SQIVND (reference sequence). Trimming cost V 6 bases and J 5 bases; bases outside gene matches: 11. This CDR3 has 16 amino acids. In nucleotides, the CDR3 is TGTGCCAGTAGAGGGACATGGGACAGGGGGAATACTGAAGCTTTCTTT. Residues: CASRGTWDRGNTEAFF.

The chain combines TRBV29-1 with TRBJ2-5; D uncertain. The CDR3 consists of 13 residues. V lost 8 bases to trimming and J lost 3 bases, with 16 bases between them. The germline gives CDR1 SQVTM, CDR2 ANQGSEA. For the CDR3, the DNA is TGCAGCACCGCCGGCCCTTGGGAAGAGACCCAGTACTTC. Protein: CSTAGPWEETQYF.

This clonotype was seen just once. A much larger clonotype is one base distant, so this may be a read error. This chain links TRBV11-2 with TRBJ1-4; TRBD1 aligns across 11 bases. The germline CDR1 and CDR2 sequences are SGHAT and FQNNGV. V gave up 4 bases and J gave up 0 bases; unmatched junction bases: 7. The CDR3 extends over 18 amino acids. CDR3 sequence: CASSYSTGQGATNEKLFF. The CDR3 DNA sequence: TGTGCCAGCAGCTACTCAACGGGACAGGGGGCAACTAATGAAAAACTGTTTTTT.

At least ten counts were recorded for this clonotype. V is TRBV28 and J is TRBJ2-7; D unresolved. The CDR3 loop spans 11 amino acids. The germline V gene encodes CDR1 MDHEN and CDR2 SYDVKM. V dropped 5 bases and J dropped 10 bases, with 12 bases sitting between them. The CDR3: CASSIVAEQYF. Here the CDR3 DNA reads TGTGCCAGCAGTATAGTGGCAGAACAGTACTTC.

This clonotype was counted at least ten times. This chain links TRBV12-3 or TRBV12-4 with TRBJ1-5; D is unresolved. The CDR3 extends over 18 amino acids. V lost 1 base and J lost 0, with 16 bases in between. This CDR3 reads CASSLVPNWGYSNQPQHF. As DNA, the CDR3 is TGTGCCAGCAGTTTAGTTCCCAACTGGGGTTATAGCAATCAGCCCCAGCATTTT.

V usage is TRBV25-1 and J usage is TRBJ1-5; D may be TRBD1 (5 bases). CDR1 MGHDK and CDR2 SYGVNS come from the germline V gene. This CDR3 is built from 15 residues. V shed 4 bases and J shed 0 bases, with 10 bases lying between them. CDR3 DNA sequence: TGTGCCAGCAGTGGAGACAGCACTAGCAATCAGCCCCAGCATTTT. Its protein is CASSGDSTSNQPQHF.

This clonotype was recorded at least ten times. The rearrangement uses TRBV7-2 and TRBJ1-1, with 8 bases fitting TRBD1. The CDR3 totals 16 residues. V lost 0 bases and J lost 0; bases outside the gene matches: 3. Germline V CDR1 and CDR2: SGHTA, FQGNSA. In DNA, the CDR3 is TGTGCCAGCAGCTTAGCTTCAGGGGGCTTGAACACTGAAGCTTTCTTT. Translated: CASSLASGGLNTEAFF.

This clonotype was observed a handful of times. The chain is built from TRBV12-3 or TRBV12-4 and TRBJ1-5, with D unresolved. Trimming cost V 3 bases and J 5 bases, with 11 bases left between them. There are 14 residues in the CDR3. The CDR3 is CASSFGNGHQPQHF. The CDR3 DNA reads TGTGCCAGCAGTTTCGGGAACGGTCATCAGCCCCAGCATTTT.

The chain recombines TRBV4-1 with TRBJ2-4; 7 bases agree with TRBD1. The CDR3 is 15 residues long. J lost 6 bases, V lost 1 base, and 6 bases had no gene match. Germline values: CDR1 MGHRA, CDR2 YSYEKL. Here the CDR3 DNA reads TGCGCCAGCAGCCAAGCGGGACAGCCTAGAAACATTCAGTACTTC. It yields the protein CASSQAGQPRNIQYF.